This entry lists 30 T cell receptor beta chains sequenced from one sample in a study of regulatory and conventional T cells in RAG deficiency. Blood CD4+ CD25-low CD127-high conventional T cells supplied the genomic DNA template. Here immunoSEQ multiplex PCR was the method, and the copy in TCRdb shows in-frame clones only, minus some. The table has 25,000 to 35,000 clones, about 95% seen once; the top ten hold about 0.16%. These data were also filed under a second study, of regulatory T cells. This second study notes: The primer mix had 52 TRBV and 13 TRBJ primers.

Sequenced sample: CD25- CD4+ T cells sorted from blood. These receptors originate from a human donor in good health.

V is TRBV12-5 and J is TRBJ2-7; TRBD2 matches at 8 bases. The CDR3 is 17 residues long. CDR1 and CDR2 (germline): LGHNT, FRNRAP. J gave up 4 bases and V 1 base, and 12 bases lay outside the gene matches. CDR3 residues: CASGLDLGRSGAYEQYF. The DNA for the CDR3 is TGTGCTAGTGGTTTGGACCTTGGGCGTAGCGGGGCTTACGAGCAGTACTTC.

The chain links TRBV5-4 to TRBJ2-1, with TRBD2 identical over 8 bases. This CDR3 spans 16 amino acids. Germline-derived CDR1 and CDR2 are SGHNT and YYREEE (reference sequence). The J segment lost 4 bases and the V segment lost 5 bases, leaving 11 bases of the junction unmatched. The chain's CDR3 is CASSGSGGRFYNEQFF. The DNA of the CDR3 is TGTGCCAGCAGTGGCAGCGGGGGCCGATTTTACAATGAGCAGTTCTTC.

CDR3 DNA: TGTGCCAGCAGCTCCCTGAGCGGGGGGGCGAATGAGCAGTTCTTC. Its translation: CASSSLSGGANEQFF. The chain carries TRBV9 and TRBJ2-1, with 10 bases identical to TRBD2. The CDR3 length is 15 residues. J lost 7 bases, V lost 4 bases, and 8 bases had no gene match. CDR1 SGDLS and CDR2 YYNGEE come from the germline V gene.

V and J are TRBV9 and TRBJ2-7; 7 positions agree with TRBD1. V was pared by 4 bases and J by 0 bases, with 10 bases of the junction left unmatched. The length of the CDR3 is 16 residues. Germline-derived CDR1 and CDR2 are SGDLS and YYNGEE. The CDR3 protein is CASSLLGTESSYEQYF. As DNA, the CDR3 is TGTGCCAGCAGCCTCCTCGGGACAGAGAGCTCCTACGAGCAGTACTTC.

The rearrangement uses TRBV4-1 and TRBJ1-1; TRBD1 matches 7 bases. The CDR3 contains 17 residues. Germline trimming cut 0 bases from V and 6 bases from J; bases unmatched to any gene: 13. The germline V gene has CDR1 MGHRA and CDR2 YSYEKL. Here the CDR3 reads CASSQDRLVDRVAEAFF. In nucleotides, the CDR3 is TGCGCCAGCAGCCAAGATCGGTTAGTAGACAGGGTCGCTGAAGCTTTCTTT.

The V and J genes are TRBV7-3 and TRBJ2-3; D perhaps matches TRBD1 (6 bases). The V and J ends lost 5 bases and 6 bases respectively, with 12 bases between them. The CDR3 has 13 amino acids. Per the germline V gene, CDR1 is SGHTA and CDR2 is FQGTGA. The CDR3 sequence: CASSTHRVDTQYF. The DNA of the CDR3 is TGTGCCAGCAGCACCCACAGGGTCGATACGCAGTATTTT.

This clone was recorded a few times. The chain is built from TRBV6-5 and TRBJ1-3; 8 bases map to TRBD1. V lost 6 bases and J lost 0; bases outside the gene matches: 1. The CDR3 loop spans 14 amino acids. Germline CDR1 MNHEY, CDR2 SVGAGI. The CDR3 region is CASRQGVSGNTIYF. The CDR3 DNA is TGTGCCAGCAGACAGGGGGTCTCTGGAAACACCATATATTTT.

J is TRBJ1-2 and V is TRBV5-1, with D possibly TRBD1 on 5 matching bases. This CDR3 has 15 residues. Germline CDR1 is SGHRS and CDR2 is YFSETQ. The V and J ends lost 1 base and 7 bases respectively, with 17 bases between them. The CDR3 DNA reads TGCGCCAGCAGCTTGACAACTGGCGGGGACGGTGGCTACACCTTC. Its protein product is CASSLTTGGDGGYTF.

The chain carries TRBV10-1 and TRBJ1-1; TRBD1 is a possible D gene (5 bases). The CDR3 sequence is 15 residues long. Trimming shortened V by 4 bases and J by 8 bases, and 20 bases separated the two germline ends. Germline CDR1 WNHNN, CDR2 SYGVQD (reference sequence). CDR3 coding DNA: TGCGCCAGCAGTGGGACAACGGGGGTTTCCATCGAAGCTTTCTTT. This gives the protein CASSGTTGVSIEAFF.

J is TRBJ2-1 and V is TRBV27, with TRBD1 matching 8 bases. V lost 0 bases, J lost 1 base, and 2 bases stayed unmatched. Germline CDR1 is MNHEY and CDR2 is SMNVEV (reference sequence). This CDR3 is built from 16 residues. Written as DNA, the CDR3 is TGTGCCAGCAGTTTATCTTGGACAGGGTCCTACAATGAGCAGTTCTTC. Translated: CASSLSWTGSYNEQFF.

The genes are TRBV2 and TRBJ2-7; no clear D. The V end lost 10 bases, the J end lost 4 bases, and 17 bases lay between the germline ends. The CDR3 has 13 residues. CDR1 and CDR2 from the germline V gene are SNHLY and FYNNEI. The CDR3 DNA reads as TGTGCCACCCTCCCGGGTCAAAGATACGAGCAGTACTTC. This encodes CATLPGQRYEQYF.

The chain joins TRBV18 to TRBJ1-2; D gene uncertain. The CDR3 runs to 14 residues. V lost 1 base and J 5 bases, leaving 11 bases between the germline ends. Germline loops: CDR1 KGHSH, CDR2 LQKENI. CDR3 amino acids: CASSPQVTGYGYTF. For the CDR3, the DNA is TGTGCCAGCTCACCACAAGTCACGGGTTATGGCTACACCTTC.

The V call is TRBV11-2, the J call TRBJ2-1; 10 bases are shared with TRBD2. This CDR3 region has 16 residues. The junction had 5 bases not matched to a gene; V was cut back by 5 bases and J by 1 base. Germline V CDR1 and CDR2: SGHAT, FQNNGV. The CDR3 here is CASSVLSGGSYNEQFF. CDR3 nucleotides: TGTGCCAGCAGCGTTCTTAGCGGGGGGTCCTACAATGAGCAGTTCTTC.

V is TRBV28 and J is TRBJ2-5, with 12 positions matching TRBD2. V shed 8 bases, J shed 1 base, and the junction held 5 bases outside the gene matches. From germline, CDR1 is MDHEN and CDR2 SYDVKM. The length of the CDR3 is 15 residues. The CDR3 here is CASLLAGGLQETQYF. The CDR3 DNA follows: TGTGCCAGCCTGCTAGCGGGGGGGCTCCAAGAGACCCAGTACTTC.

The chain joins TRBV19 to TRBJ1-2; no clear D. V shed 4 bases and J shed 2 bases, with 17 bases lying between them. Germline loops: CDR1 LNHDA, CDR2 SQIVND (reference sequence). The CDR3 covers 16 residues. This CDR3 is CASSRSPKGGNYGYTF. CDR3 coding DNA: TGTGCCAGTAGTAGATCCCCAAAGGGAGGGAACTATGGCTACACCTTC.

This chain links TRBV9 with TRBJ1-4, with TRBD1 identical over 9 bases. Germline CDR1 is SGDLS and CDR2 is YYNGEE. Trimming took 3 bases from V and 7 from J; bases not matched to a gene: 7. There are 15 residues in the CDR3. DNA of the CDR3: TGTGCCAGCAGCGCGGCCGGGACAGGGAGTGAAAAACTGTTTTTT. The encoded protein is CASSAAGTGSEKLFF.

The chain links TRBV19 to TRBJ1-1, with D maybe TRBD1 (6 bases). Per the germline V gene, CDR1 is LNHDA and CDR2 is SQIVND (reference sequence). The ends were cut back, 7 bases at V and 7 bases at J, with 19 bases in the middle. The length of the CDR3 is 14 residues. DNA for the CDR3: TGTGCCAGTATGGGGGTGGGCCGAGGGGGTGAAGCTTTCTTT. Its translation is CASMGVGRGGEAFF.

The chain joins TRBV7-2 to TRBJ2-3; D perhaps matches TRBD2 (6 bases). Per the germline V gene, CDR1 is SGHTA and CDR2 is FQGNSA. V shed 1 base and J shed 4 bases, with 12 bases lying between them. The CDR3 is 15 residues long. The CDR3 coding sequence is TGTGCCAGCAGCTTAGTGGCTAGCGTCGCAGATACGCAGTATTTT. This sequence encodes CASSLVASVADTQYF. The variable domain in full, with the rest retrieved from reference TRBV7-2 and TRBJ2-3, is GAGVSQSPSNKVTEKGKDVELRCDPISGHTALYWYRQSLGQGLEFLIYFQGNSAPDKSGLPSDRFSAERTGGSVSTLTIQRTQQEDSAVYLCASSLVASVADTQYFGPGTRLTVL.

V gene TRBV9 combines with J gene TRBJ2-3; no reliable D call. The CDR3 has 14 residues. Germline values: CDR1 SGDLS, CDR2 YYNGEE. V gave up 2 bases and J gave up 7 bases, with 14 bases separating them. The CDR3 DNA follows: TGTGCCAGCAGCGTGGGCGACGTTTTTTATACGCAGTATTTT. Translating it yields CASSVGDVFYTQYF.

J is TRBJ2-2 and V is TRBV7-9; tentatively, D is TRBD1 (6 bases). The CDR3 loop spans 15 amino acids. V was pared by 4 bases and J by 2 bases, with 11 bases between. Germline CDR1 reads SEHNR; CDR2 reads FQNEAQ (reference sequence). CDR3: CASSWTVTNTGELFF. In nucleotides, the CDR3 is TGTGCCAGCAGCTGGACAGTTACTAACACCGGGGAGCTGTTTTTT.

V and J are TRBV19 and TRBJ1-4, with 9 bases fitting TRBD1. The trim removed 5 bases at V and 6 bases at J, leaving 7 bases unmatched. The CDR3 sequence is 15 residues long. Germline V CDR1 and CDR2: LNHDA, SQIVND (reference sequence). CDR3 sequence (DNA): TGTGCCAGTAGTTCCCAGACAGGGGGTGATGAAAAACTGTTTTTT. Amino acids: CASSSQTGGDEKLFF. Drawing the rest from reference TRBV19 and TRBJ1-4, the complete variable domain is DGGITQSPKYLFRKEGQNVTLSCEQNLNHDAMYWYRQDPGQGLRLIYYSQIVNDFQKGDIAEGYSVSREKKESFPLTVTSAQKNPTAFYLCASSSQTGGDEKLFFGSGTQLSVL.

The V gene is TRBV29-1, the J gene TRBJ1-5, with 7 positions matching TRBD1. V lost 5 bases to trimming and J lost 3 bases; unmatched junction nucleotides: 7. Germline V CDR1 and CDR2: SQVTM, ANQGSEA. This CDR3 region has 14 residues. The CDR3 region has the DNA TGCAGCGTTCTATCCGACAGGGTCAATCAGCCCCAGCATTTT. Encoded protein: CSVLSDRVNQPQHF.

This chain links TRBV7-2 with TRBJ1-4; TRBD1 matches 8 bases. CDR1 and CDR2 from the germline V gene are SGHTA and FQGNSA. Trimming removed 4 bases from V and 8 bases from J; junction bases left unmatched: 12. The CDR3 is made up of 16 amino acids. Here the CDR3 DNA reads TGTGCCAGCAGCTCATCAGGGGGCGGAAGAAGGGAAAAACTGTTTTTT. This sequence encodes CASSSSGGGRREKLFF.

The rearrangement joins TRBV7-3 to TRBJ2-3; no definite D call. The germline CDR1 and CDR2 sequences are SGHTA and FQGTGA. The V and J ends lost 2 bases and 1 base respectively, with 4 bases between them. The CDR3 spans 13 residues. The CDR3 bases are TGTGCCAGCAGCTTACTCGGCACAGATACGCAGTATTTT. Protein product: CASSLLGTDTQYF. The full variable domain, completed using reference TRBV7-3 and TRBJ2-3, is GAGVSQTPSNKVTEKGKYVELRCDPISGHTALYWYRQSLGQGPEFLIYFQGTGAADDSGLPNDRFFAVRPEGSVSTLKIQRTERGDSAVYLCASSLLGTDTQYFGPGTRLTVL.

The chain carries TRBV19 and TRBJ1-1, with 7 bases aligning to TRBD1. Germline V gene sequence: CDR1 LNHDA, CDR2 SQIVND (reference sequence). CDR3 length: 13 amino acids. Trimming took 6 bases from V and 6 from J; bases not matched to a gene: 7. This CDR3 is CASRAGGYPEAFF. The CDR3 nucleotides are TGTGCCAGTAGGGCAGGGGGGTACCCTGAAGCTTTCTTT.

V and J are TRBV29-1 and TRBJ2-2; 7 bases agree with TRBD1. With 4 bases clipped from V and 5 bases from J, the junction kept 7 bases outside the gene matches. The length of the CDR3 is 14 residues. Germline assignment: CDR1 SQVTM and CDR2 ANQGSEA. CDR3 amino acids: CSVGSRGRTGELFF. CDR3 sequence (DNA): TGCAGCGTTGGTTCGAGGGGGCGTACCGGGGAGCTGTTTTTT.

The CDR3 region is CASSVQADTQYF. The DNA for the CDR3 is TGTGCCAGCAGCGTACAGGCAGATACGCAGTATTTT. This chain joins TRBV9 and TRBJ2-3; D is undetermined. CDR1 SGDLS and CDR2 YYNGEE come from the germline V gene. V dropped 1 base and J dropped 4 bases, with 4 bases sitting between them. The CDR3 length is 12 residues.

This clone was found once. The V gene is TRBV7-9, the J gene TRBJ1-1; D ambiguous. V gave up 3 bases and J gave up 6 bases, with 11 bases separating them. Germline V gene lookup returns CDR1 SEHNR and CDR2 FQNEAQ (reference sequence). The CDR3 loop spans 13 amino acids. CDR3: CASSFTRVAEAFF. As DNA, the CDR3 is TGTGCCAGCAGCTTTACCCGGGTAGCTGAAGCTTTCTTT.

The rearrangement links TRBV25-1 to TRBJ2-5; D gene uncertain. The CDR3 covers 13 residues. V gave up 5 bases and J gave up 1 base, with 8 bases separating them. Germline-derived CDR1 and CDR2 are MGHDK and SYGVNS. The CDR3 spells CASSRRFQETQYF. In nucleotides, the CDR3 is TGTGCCAGCAGTCGGCGGTTCCAAGAGACCCAGTACTTC.

The chain uses TRBV18 and TRBJ1-5; D perhaps matches TRBD1 (5 bases). The CDR3 is made up of 15 amino acids. V gave up 6 bases and J gave up 11 bases, with 23 bases separating them. Germline V lookup: CDR1 KGHSH, CDR2 LQKENI. The CDR3 nucleotides are TGTGCCAGCTCCCCAGAAGGGGACTTAAGCCAGGCCCAGCATTTT. Translating gives CASSPEGDLSQAQHF.